The 2 T cell receptor beta chains below all came from one sample that was sequenced in a study of T cell responses to AZD1222 COVID-19 vaccine. Profiling relied on immunoSEQ multiplex PCR, and the TCRdb table lists in-frame clones only, not all of them. The repertoire holds some 64,000 clones, around 75% seen once, with around 15% in the top ten. The starting material was peripheral blood, obtained on day 0 of AZD1222 vaccination. Receptors were obtained from an adult in good health.

The chain employs TRBV7-9 and TRBJ2-7; 11 bases fit TRBD1. The V gene end was trimmed by 5 bases and the J gene end by 5 bases; junction bases not matched to a gene: 5. CDR1 is SEHNR and CDR2 is FQNEAQ in the germline V gene (reference sequence). The CDR3 has 14 amino acids. The CDR3, as DNA: TGTGCCAGCAGCCCCCGGGACAGGGGGGACGAGCAGTACTTC. Translating gives CASSPRDRGDEQYF.

This rearrangement joins TRBV5-1 to TRBJ1-6; no reliable D call. V was shortened by 0 bases and J by 0 bases, with 10 bases between the two germline ends. The V gene's germline CDR1 is SGHRS and CDR2 YFSETQ. This CDR3 is 17 amino acids long. CDR3 protein: CASSLDGPSSYNSPLHF. CDR3 DNA sequence: TGCGCCAGCAGCTTGGATGGTCCAAGCTCCTATAATTCACCCCTCCACTTT.